This T cell receptor (beta chain) is from a study of cytomegalovirus exposure and HLA in healthy donors. Study results and caveats: Prior analysis indicated that the majority of TCR beta V segments exhibited productivity approximately 87% or approximately 30% of the time.

In regard to this clone: Its antigen is currently unknown.

PCR involved 60 Vbeta and 13 Jbeta primers. Profiled with immunoSEQ multiplex PCR; TCRdb holds only in-frame clones, not every one. The table shows some 150,000 clones, with roughly two thirds occurring only once. Sequenced input: PBMCs. The sequence was collected from a woman in her 30s in good health and CMV-seronegative.

The CDR3 region is CASSANPTGGNGSDQPQHF. The DNA for the CDR3 is TGTGCCAGTAGTGCCAATCCGACAGGGGGAAATGGGTCAGATCAGCCCCAGCATTTT. The chain couples TRBV19 to TRBJ1-5; 9 bases align to TRBD1. The CDR3 has 19 residues. Germline V lookup: CDR1 LNHDA, CDR2 SQIVND (reference sequence). J lost 5 bases, V lost 5 bases, and 19 bases had no gene match. Supplemented by reference TRBV19 and TRBJ1-5, the full variable domain reads DGGITQSPKYLFRKEGQNVTLSCEQNLNHDAMYWYRQDPGQGLRLIYYSQIVNDFQKGDIAEGYSVSREKKESFPLTVTSAQKNPTAFYLCASSANPTGGNGSDQPQHFGDGTRLSIL.